The next 14 T cell receptor beta chains were all read from a single sample in a study of Ad26.COV2.S vaccination and SARS-CoV-2 variants. TCRdb keeps only in-frame clones here, not all; method: immunoSEQ multiplex PCR. The repertoire consists of around 340,000 clones, with 70% to 90% occurring once and the leading ten covering over 8.5%. Treatment in this sample: roughly 19 received Ad26.COV2.S at low or high dose, single or two shots; several received placebo; per-sample allocation not given. All samples were drawn on day 63, counting from the first vaccine or placebo injection. The input for sequencing was peripheral blood, taken in a trial of Ad26.COV2.S vaccine versus placebo. All receptors derive from a person between 18 and 65 years old who received the Ad26.COV2.S COVID-19 vaccine or a placebo.

This chain joins TRBV25-1 and TRBJ1-2; D uncertain. Trimming shortened V by 2 bases and J by 8 bases, and 9 bases separated the two germline ends. The germline V gene encodes CDR1 MGHDK and CDR2 SYGVNS. The CDR3 is made up of 12 amino acids. The CDR3 sequence: CASSEPITGYTF. The CDR3 bases are TGTGCCAGCAGTGAACCTATCACGGGCTACACCTTC.

This clone was seen only once. This chain joins TRBV2 and TRBJ1-6; TRBD1 matches at 11 bases. The CDR3 contains 14 residues. Germline CDR1 reads SNHLY; CDR2 reads FYNNEI. V dropped 6 bases and J dropped 9; count of bases not matched to a gene: 4. The CDR3 DNA follows: TGTGCCAGCAGACCCGGGACAGGGGGTTCACCCCTCCACTTT. Amino acids: CASRPGTGGSPLHF.

In this sample, this clone turned up once. V gene TRBV20-1 combines with J gene TRBJ2-5; the D is unclear. The germline V gene has CDR1 DFQATT and CDR2 SNEGSKA (reference sequence). V was clipped by 5 bases and J by 0 bases, with 4 bases between them. CDR3 length equals 11 residues. Here the CDR3 DNA reads TGCAGTGCTGAGCACCAAGAGACCCAGTACTTC. Amino acids: CSAEHQETQYF.

This clone appeared a few times. This rearrangement joins TRBV7-9 to TRBJ1-5; perhaps TRBD1 as D (5 bases). V lost 1 base and J 4 bases, leaving 8 bases between the germline ends. Germline CDR1 and CDR2: SEHNR and FQNEAQ (reference sequence). CDR3 size: 14 residues. The CDR3 reads CASSLGGINQPQHF. CDR3 nucleotide sequence: TGTGCCAGCAGCTTAGGGGGGATTAATCAGCCCCAGCATTTT. The whole variable domain, filled in from reference TRBV7-9 and TRBJ1-5, reads DTGVSQNPRHKITKRGQNVTFRCDPISEHNRLYWYRQTLGQGPEFLTYFQNEAQLEKSRLLSDRFSAERPKGSFSTLEIQRTEQGDSAMYLCASSLGGINQPQHFGDGTRLSIL.

This clone showed up just once. The CDR3 region is CATSDRIAETGELFF. The CDR3 nucleotides are TGTGCCACCAGTGACAGGATAGCGGAGACCGGGGAGCTGTTTTTT. The chain has TRBV24-1 and TRBJ2-2; tentatively, D is TRBD2 (6 bases). Germline assignment: CDR1 KGHDR and CDR2 SFDVKD. The CDR3 length is 15 residues. Trimming pared 4 bases from V and 5 bases from J, leaving 13 bases between.

In its sample, this clone was seen once. This chain links TRBV11-2 with TRBJ2-7, with TRBD2 identical over 9 bases. CDR3 size: 15 residues. The V and J ends lost 6 bases and 0 bases, in that order; junction bases with no gene match: 6. Germline CDR1 and CDR2: SGHAT and FQNNGV. The CDR3 sequence is CASSYSGSTSYEQYF. CDR3 DNA: TGTGCCAGCAGTTATAGCGGGAGTACCTCCTACGAGCAGTACTTC. The full variable domain, with the rest looked up from reference TRBV11-2 and TRBJ2-7, is EAGVAQSPRYKIIEKRQSVAFWCNPISGHATLYWYQQILGQGPKLLIQFQNNGVVDDSQLPKDRFSAERLKGVDSTLKIQPAKLEDSAVYLCASSYSGSTSYEQYFGPGTRLTVT.

The rearrangement uses TRBV14 and TRBJ2-3; D call uncertain. Trimming pared 2 bases from V and 0 bases from J, leaving 18 bases between. Per the germline V gene, CDR1 is SGHDN and CDR2 is FVKESK. This CDR3 region has 18 residues. CDR3 loop: CASSQLATTRVSTDTQYF. The CDR3 DNA is TGTGCCAGCAGCCAACTGGCCACAACAAGAGTTAGCACAGATACGCAGTATTTT. Supplemented by reference TRBV14 and TRBJ2-3, the full variable domain reads EAGVTQFPSHSVIEKGQTVTLRCDPISGHDNLYWYRRVMGKEIKFLLHFVKESKQDESGMPNNRFLAERTGGTYSTLKVQPAELEDSGVYFCASSQLATTRVSTDTQYFGPGTRLTVL.

The rearrangement uses TRBV11-2 and TRBJ2-7, with D perhaps TRBD1 (5 bases). CDR1 SGHAT and CDR2 FQNNGV come from the germline V gene. The CDR3 has 15 amino acids. The V end was cut by 5 bases, the J end by 2 bases, with 16 bases between. For the CDR3, the DNA is TGTGCCAGCAGCCCGACAGCCACAGGCCCCTACGAGCAGTACTTC. This gives the protein CASSPTATGPYEQYF.

In its sample, this clone was seen many times. The genes are TRBV3-1 (or the pseudogene TRBV3-2) and TRBJ2-7; D perhaps matches TRBD2 (6 bases). V dropped 3 bases and J dropped 2 bases, with 26 bases sitting between them. This CDR3 spans 19 amino acids. Germline V gene sequence: CDR1 LGHDT, CDR2 YNNKEL (reference sequence). The CDR3 region has the DNA TGTGCCAGCAGCCATACCTTTGGAGGGACGCTCCCCCGCCCCTACGAGCAGTACTTC. It translates to CASSHTFGGTLPRPYEQYF.

The chain carries TRBV10-3 and TRBJ2-5, with TRBD1 matching over 9 bases. CDR1 is ENHRY, CDR2 SYGVKD, per germline. The trim removed 3 bases at V and 5 bases at J, leaving 10 bases unmatched. The CDR3 spans 16 residues. The DNA for the CDR3 is TGTGCCATCAGTGATTCGCCACAGGGGGCGGAGGAGACCCAGTACTTC. It translates to CAISDSPQGAEETQYF.

The chain uses TRBV27 and TRBJ1-6; possible D gene TRBD1, 6 bases. From germline, CDR1 is MNHEY and CDR2 SMNVEV (reference sequence). The CDR3 is made up of 15 amino acids. Trimming left V 5 bases short and J 9 bases short, with 17 bases between. The CDR3 DNA reads as TGTGCCAGCAGTCCCCAACAGGGTCTCGGTTCACCCCTCCACTTT. Its translation: CASSPQQGLGSPLHF.

The chain has TRBV27 and TRBJ1-4; D not resolved. Trimming pared 5 bases from V and 0 bases from J, leaving 16 bases between. CDR3 length: 17 amino acids. Germline V gene data show CDR1 as MNHEY and CDR2 as SMNVEV (reference sequence). CDR3 nucleotide sequence: TGTGCCAGCAGTCCCTGGGCGGCAAAAACAACTAATGAAAAACTGTTTTTT. Its translation is CASSPWAAKTTNEKLFF.

The chain uses TRBV7-8 and TRBJ2-2; D remains ambiguous. CDR3 length: 15 amino acids. Between the trimmed V and J ends, which lost 7 bases and 1 base, there was a span of 13 bases. Germline CDR1 and CDR2: SGHVS and FQNEAQ. The CDR3: CASTFWEGNTGELFF. The CDR3 DNA is TGTGCCAGCACCTTTTGGGAAGGGAACACCGGGGAGCTGTTTTTT.

This rearrangement joins TRBV5-1 to TRBJ2-3; D call uncertain. The CDR3 has 16 amino acids. Germline assignment: CDR1 SGHRS and CDR2 YFSETQ. Trimming removed 6 bases from V and 0 bases from J, with 17 bases in between. CDR3 sequence (DNA): TGCGCCAGCACCCCGGACGGCAGCCGTAGCACAGATACGCAGTATTTT. Translation gives CASTPDGSRSTDTQYF.